Listed here is a single T cell receptor (beta chain). Seattle participants joined during active infection and were tracked over time. Original analysis: Amplification with reference gene primers provided the estimates of nucleated cell counts. Assay used: immunoSEQ multiplex PCR; TCRdb lists only in-frame clones, some missing. The DNA was the basis for D and trimming; V, J and clone size are from that table. Of about 250,000 clones listed, about 91% are singletons. This sample stems from a study of blood T cell repertoires in COVID-19. Study at large: Whether acute or convalescent, the COVID-19 samples came from the United States, Italy and Spain. PBMCs, B-cell-depleted T cells, or T cells provided the cDNA or gDNA that made up the material.

Germline lookup yields CDR1 MDHEN and CDR2 SYDVKM. Deletions cut 3 bases from V and 0 bases from J, with 18 bases between. The CDR3 is made up of 17 amino acids. The chain recombines TRBV28 with TRBJ2-7, with D perhaps matching TRBD2 (6 bases). This receptor was taken from a woman aged 25 to 39 with COVID-19, enrolled during active disease. Material: peripheral blood. The CDR3: CASSFARDFPRSYEQYF. Written as DNA, the CDR3 is TGTGCCAGCAGTTTCGCCCGGGACTTTCCCCGCTCCTACGAGCAGTACTTC.